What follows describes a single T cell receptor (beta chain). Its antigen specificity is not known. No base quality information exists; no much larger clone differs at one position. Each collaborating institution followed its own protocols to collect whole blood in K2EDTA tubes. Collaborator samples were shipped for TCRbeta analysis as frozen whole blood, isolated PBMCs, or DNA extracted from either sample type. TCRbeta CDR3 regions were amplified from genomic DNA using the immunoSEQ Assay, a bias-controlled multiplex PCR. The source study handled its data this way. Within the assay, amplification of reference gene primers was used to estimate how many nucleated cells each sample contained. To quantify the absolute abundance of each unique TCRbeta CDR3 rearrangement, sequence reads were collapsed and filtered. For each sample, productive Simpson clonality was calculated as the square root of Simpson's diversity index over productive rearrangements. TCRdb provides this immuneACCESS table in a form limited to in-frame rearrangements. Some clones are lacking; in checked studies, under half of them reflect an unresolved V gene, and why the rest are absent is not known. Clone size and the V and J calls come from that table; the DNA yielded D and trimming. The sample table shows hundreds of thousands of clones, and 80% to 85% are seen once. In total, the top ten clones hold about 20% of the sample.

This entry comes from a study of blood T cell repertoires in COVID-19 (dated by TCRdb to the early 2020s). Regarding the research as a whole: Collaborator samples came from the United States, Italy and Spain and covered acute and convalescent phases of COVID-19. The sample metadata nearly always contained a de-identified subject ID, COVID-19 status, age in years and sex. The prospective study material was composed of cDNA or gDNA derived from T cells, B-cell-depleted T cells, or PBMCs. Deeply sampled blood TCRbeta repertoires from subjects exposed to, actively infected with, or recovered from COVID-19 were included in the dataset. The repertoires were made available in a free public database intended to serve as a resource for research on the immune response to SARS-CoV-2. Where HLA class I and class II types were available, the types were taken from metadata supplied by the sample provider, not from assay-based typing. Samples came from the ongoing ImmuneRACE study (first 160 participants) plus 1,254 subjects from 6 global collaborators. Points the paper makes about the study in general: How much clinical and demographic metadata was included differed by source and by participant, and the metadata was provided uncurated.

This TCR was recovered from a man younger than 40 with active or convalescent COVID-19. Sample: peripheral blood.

CDR3 region: CASSFRREVSTDTQYF. In nucleotides, the sequence is TGTGCCAGCAGCTTCAGGCGGGAGGTCAGCACAGATACGCAGTATTTT. The V and J segments used are TRBV7-2 and TRBJ2-3, and TRBD2 aligns with 8 junction nucleotides. From the germline V gene, CDR1 is SGHTA and CDR2 is FQGNSA. Taken from cysteine to phenylalanine, the CDR3 has 16 residues. Here the CDR3 DNA is all that survives: 48 bases in frame from base 1. The V end gives up 3 bases and the J end 0 bases, leaving 5 bases in the junction not matched to a gene.